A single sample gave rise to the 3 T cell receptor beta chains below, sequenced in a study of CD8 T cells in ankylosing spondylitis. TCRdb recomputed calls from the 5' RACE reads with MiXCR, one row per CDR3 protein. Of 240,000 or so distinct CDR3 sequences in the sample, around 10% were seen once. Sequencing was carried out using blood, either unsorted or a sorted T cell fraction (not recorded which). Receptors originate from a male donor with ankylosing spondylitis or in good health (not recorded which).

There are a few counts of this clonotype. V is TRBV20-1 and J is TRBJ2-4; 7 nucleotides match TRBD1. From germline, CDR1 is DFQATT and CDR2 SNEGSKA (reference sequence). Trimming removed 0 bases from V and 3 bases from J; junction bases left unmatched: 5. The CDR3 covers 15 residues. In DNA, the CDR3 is TGCAGTGCTAGAGAACAGGGGCGCGGCAAAAACATTCAGTACTTC. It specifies CSAREQGRGKNIQYF.

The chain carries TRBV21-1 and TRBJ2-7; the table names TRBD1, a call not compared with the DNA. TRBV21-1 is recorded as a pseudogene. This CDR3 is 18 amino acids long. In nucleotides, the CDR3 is TGTGCCAGCAGCAAAGCACCCGAAGGCCAGAGAGGGGTCCACGAGCAGTACTTC. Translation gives CASSKAPEGQRGVHEQYF.

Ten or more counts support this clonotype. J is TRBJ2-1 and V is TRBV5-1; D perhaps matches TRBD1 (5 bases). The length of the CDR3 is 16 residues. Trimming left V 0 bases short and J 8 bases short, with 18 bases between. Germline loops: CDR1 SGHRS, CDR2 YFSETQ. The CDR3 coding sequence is TGCGCCAGCAGCTTGGATAGGGGCCCGAATAGGGATGAGCAGTTCTTC. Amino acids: CASSLDRGPNRDEQFF. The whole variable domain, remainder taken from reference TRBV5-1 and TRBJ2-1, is KAGVTQTPRYLIKTRGQQVTLSCSPISGHRSVSWYQQTPGQGLQFLFEYFSETQRNKGNFPGRFSGRQFSNSRSEMNVSTLELGDSALYLCASSLDRGPNRDEQFFGPGTRLTVL.